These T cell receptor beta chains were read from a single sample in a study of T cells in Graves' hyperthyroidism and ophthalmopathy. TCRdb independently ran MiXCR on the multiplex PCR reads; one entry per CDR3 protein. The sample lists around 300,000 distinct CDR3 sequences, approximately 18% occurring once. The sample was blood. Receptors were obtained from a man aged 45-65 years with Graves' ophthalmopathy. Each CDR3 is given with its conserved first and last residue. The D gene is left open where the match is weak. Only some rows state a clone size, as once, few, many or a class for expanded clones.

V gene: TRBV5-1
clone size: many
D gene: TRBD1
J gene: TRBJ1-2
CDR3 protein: CASSLRMDRGDGYTF
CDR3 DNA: TGCGCCAGCAGCTTACGAATGGACAGGGGAGATGGCTACACCTTC

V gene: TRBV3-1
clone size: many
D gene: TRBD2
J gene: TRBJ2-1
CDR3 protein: CASSQVRLAGGPRSEQFF
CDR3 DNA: TGTGCCAGCAGCCAAGTGCGACTAGCGGGAGGACCCCGGAGTGAGCAGTTCTTC

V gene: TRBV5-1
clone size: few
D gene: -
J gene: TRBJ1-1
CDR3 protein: CASRLDGPGSEAFF
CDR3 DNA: TGCGCCAGCAGACTGGACGGCCCCGGTTCTGAAGCTTTCTTT

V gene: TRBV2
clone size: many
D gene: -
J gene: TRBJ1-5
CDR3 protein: CASRATVGNQPQHF
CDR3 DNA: TGTGCCAGCAGGGCGACAGTGGGCAATCAGCCCCAGCATTTT

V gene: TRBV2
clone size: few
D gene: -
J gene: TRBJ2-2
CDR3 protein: CASKSDRTGELFF
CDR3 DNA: TGTGCCAGCAAGTCGGACCGGACCGGGGAGCTGTTTTTT

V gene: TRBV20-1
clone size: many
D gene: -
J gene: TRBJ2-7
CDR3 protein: CSARGGSGQYF
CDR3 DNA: TGCAGTGCTAGAGGGGGGTCAGGGCAGTACTTC

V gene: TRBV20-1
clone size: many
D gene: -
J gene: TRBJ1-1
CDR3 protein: CSARDLGQLYEAFF
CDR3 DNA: TGCAGTGCTAGAGATCTAGGACAGTTGTATGAAGCTTTCTTT

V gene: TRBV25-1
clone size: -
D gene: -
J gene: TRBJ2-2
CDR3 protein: CASRGTPNTGELFF
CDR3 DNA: TGTGCCAGCAGGGGGACACCGAACACCGGGGAGCTGTTTTTT

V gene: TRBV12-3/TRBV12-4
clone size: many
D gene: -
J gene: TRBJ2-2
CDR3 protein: CASTPRSATGELFF
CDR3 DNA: TGTGCCAGCACCCCACGGAGTGCCACCGGGGAGCTGTTTTTT

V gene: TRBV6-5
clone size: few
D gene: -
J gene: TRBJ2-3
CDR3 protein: CASSYSTSPTDTQYF
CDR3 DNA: TGTGCCAGCAGTTACTCAACTAGTCCCACAGATACGCAGTATTTT

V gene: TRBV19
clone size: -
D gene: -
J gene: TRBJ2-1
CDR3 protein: CASSIRASALSSYNEQFF
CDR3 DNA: TGTGCCAGTAGTATAAGGGCTAGCGCCTTATCCTCCTACAATGAGCAGTTCTTC

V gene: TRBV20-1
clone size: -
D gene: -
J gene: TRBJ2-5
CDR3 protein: CSARVWAQETQYF
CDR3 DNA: TGCAGTGCTAGAGTTTGGGCCCAAGAGACCCAGTACTTC

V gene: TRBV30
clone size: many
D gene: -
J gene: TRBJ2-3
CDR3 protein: CAWSVGGDTQYF
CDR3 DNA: TGTGCCTGGAGTGTAGGGGGGGATACGCAGTATTTT

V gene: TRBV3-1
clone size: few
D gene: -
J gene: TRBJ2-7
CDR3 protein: CASSQDAPYEQYF
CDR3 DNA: TGTGCCAGCAGCCAAGATGCCCCTTACGAGCAGTACTTC

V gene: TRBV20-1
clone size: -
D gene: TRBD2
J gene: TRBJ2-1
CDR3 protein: CSAAGLAAAYNEQFF
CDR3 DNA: TGCAGTGCTGCGGGACTAGCGGCAGCCTACAATGAGCAGTTCTTC

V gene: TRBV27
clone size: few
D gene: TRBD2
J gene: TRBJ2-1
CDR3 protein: CASSSGLAGSKEQFF
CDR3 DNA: TGTGCCAGCAGTTCAGGACTAGCGGGGTCCAAGGAGCAGTTCTTC

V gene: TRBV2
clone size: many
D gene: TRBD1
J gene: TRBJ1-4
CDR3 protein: CASSDEGAGEKLFF
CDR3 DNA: TGTGCCAGCAGTGATGAGGGGGCAGGTGAAAAACTGTTTTTT

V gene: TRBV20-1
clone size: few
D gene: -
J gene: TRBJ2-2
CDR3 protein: CSASLPGYNTGELFF
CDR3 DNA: TGCAGTGCTAGCCTCCCAGGATATAACACCGGGGAGCTGTTTTTT

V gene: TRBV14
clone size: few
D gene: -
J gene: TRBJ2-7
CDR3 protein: CASSLGLVSEQYF
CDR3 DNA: TGTGCCAGCTCTCTCGGGTTGGTGAGCGAGCAGTACTTC

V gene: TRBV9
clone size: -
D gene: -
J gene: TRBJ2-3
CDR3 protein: CASSVASTDTQYF
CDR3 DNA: TGTGCCAGCAGCGTAGCCAGCACAGATACGCAGTATTTT

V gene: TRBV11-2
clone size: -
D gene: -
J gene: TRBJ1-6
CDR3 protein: CASSLDPRGNSPLHF
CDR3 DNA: TGTGCCAGCAGCTTAGATCCCAGGGGAAATTCACCCCTCCACTTT

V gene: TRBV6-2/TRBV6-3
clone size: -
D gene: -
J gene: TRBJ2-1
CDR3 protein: CASSYSRMSSYNEQFF
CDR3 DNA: TGTGCCAGCAGTTACTCGAGGATGAGCTCCTACAATGAGCAGTTCTTC

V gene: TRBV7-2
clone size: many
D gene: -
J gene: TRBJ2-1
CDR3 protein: CASSQGPGTAEQFF
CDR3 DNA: TGTGCCAGCAGTCAGGGGCCCGGGACGGCTGAGCAGTTCTTC

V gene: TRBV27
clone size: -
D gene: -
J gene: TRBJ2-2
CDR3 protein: CASSLNAGFGLFF
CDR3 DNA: TGTGCCAGCAGTTTAAACGCAGGGTTCGGGCTGTTTTTT

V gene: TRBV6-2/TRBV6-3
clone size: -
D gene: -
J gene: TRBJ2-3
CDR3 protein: CASSYSESLADTQYF
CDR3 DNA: TGTGCCAGCAGTTACTCGGAGTCCCTAGCCGATACGCAGTATTTT

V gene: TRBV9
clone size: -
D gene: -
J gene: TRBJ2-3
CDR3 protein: CASSAAPGSTDTQYF
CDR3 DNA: TGTGCCAGCAGCGCGGCTCCGGGATCCACAGATACGCAGTATTTT

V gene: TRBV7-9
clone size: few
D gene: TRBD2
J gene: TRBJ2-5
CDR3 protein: CASSLGRTSGKETQYF
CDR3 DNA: TGTGCCAGCAGCTTAGGTCGGACTAGCGGGAAGGAGACCCAGTACTTC

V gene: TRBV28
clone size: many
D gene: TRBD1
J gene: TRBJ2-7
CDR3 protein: CASSHYRGLYEQYF
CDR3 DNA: TGTGCCAGCAGCCACTACAGGGGCCTCTACGAGCAGTACTTC

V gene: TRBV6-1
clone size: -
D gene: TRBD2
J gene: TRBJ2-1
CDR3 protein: CASSDSGGGHNEQFF
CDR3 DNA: TGTGCCAGCAGTGATTCCGGGGGGGGTCACAATGAGCAGTTCTTC

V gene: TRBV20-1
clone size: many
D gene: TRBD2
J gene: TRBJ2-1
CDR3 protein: CSARRTSGSPEQFF
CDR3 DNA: TGCAGTGCCCGCCGGACTAGCGGGAGTCCTGAGCAGTTCTTC

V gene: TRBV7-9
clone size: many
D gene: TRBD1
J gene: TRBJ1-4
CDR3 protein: CASSLTGANEKLFF
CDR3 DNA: TGTGCCAGCAGCTTAACAGGGGCTAATGAAAAACTGTTTTTT

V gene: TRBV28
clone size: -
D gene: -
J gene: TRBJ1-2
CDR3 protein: CASSFPTWGRRHYGYTF
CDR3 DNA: TGTGCCAGCAGTTTCCCAACCTGGGGCAGGAGACACTATGGCTACACCTTC

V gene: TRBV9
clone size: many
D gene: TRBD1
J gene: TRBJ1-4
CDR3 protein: CASSASDRGEKLFF
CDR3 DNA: TGTGCCAGCAGCGCTTCGGACAGGGGTGAAAAACTGTTTTTT

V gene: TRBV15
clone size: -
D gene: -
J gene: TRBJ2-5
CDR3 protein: CATSRDRGSQETQYF
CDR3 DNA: TGTGCCACCAGCAGAGATCGAGGTTCCCAAGAGACCCAGTACTTC

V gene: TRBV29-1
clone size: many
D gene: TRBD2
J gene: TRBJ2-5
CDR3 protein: CSVEPWSGRGETQYF
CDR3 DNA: TGCAGCGTTGAACCATGGAGCGGGAGAGGCGAGACCCAGTACTTC

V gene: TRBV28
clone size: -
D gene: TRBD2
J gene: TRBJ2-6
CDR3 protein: CASSPGTSGSRGANVLTF
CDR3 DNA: TGTGCCAGCAGTCCCGGGACTAGCGGGAGCCGTGGGGCCAACGTCCTGACTTTC

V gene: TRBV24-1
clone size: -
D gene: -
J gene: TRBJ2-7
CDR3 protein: CATSEPGGYEQYF
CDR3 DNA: TGTGCCACCAGTGAACCAGGGGGGTACGAGCAGTACTTC

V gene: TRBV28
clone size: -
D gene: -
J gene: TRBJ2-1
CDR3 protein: CASTLLGTSSYNEQFF
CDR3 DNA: TGTGCCAGCACCCTATTGGGGACAAGCTCCTACAATGAGCAGTTCTTC